This T cell receptor (beta chain) appears in the sequencing data of a study of shared clonotypes between healthy human individuals. Assay: immunoSEQ multiplex PCR; the TCRdb copy retains only in-frame clones and omits some. The sample lists 2 million to 2.5 million clones; under 95% were seen once. Germline loops: CDR1 MDHEN, CDR2 SYDVKM. The CDR3 extends over 15 amino acids. The ends were cut back, 5 bases at V and 5 bases at J, with 15 bases in the middle. Sequences were obtained from naive CD4+ T cells from PBMCs. As to subset: CD45RA+ positively selected. This receptor was identified in a man aged 18 to 30 in good health. Some clones in this sample may be carry-over from other donors' samples. The rearrangement links TRBV28 to TRBJ2-2; possibly TRBD1 or TRBD2 for D (6 bases each). The CDR3 DNA is TGTGCCAGCAGTCTGGGGGGCGGGGCTACCGGGGAGCTGTTTTTT. This codes for CASSLGGGATGELFF.